This TCR beta chain was found in a study of blood T cell repertoires in COVID-19. Authors' analysis steps: Researchers report that nucleated cell counts were estimated from reference gene primer amplification. The assay was immunoSEQ multiplex PCR, and TCRdb's table has in-frame clones only and misses some. The DNA gave D and trimming, while V, J and clone size come from that table. The repertoire includes around 300,000 clones, 87% of them detected once, and about 2% sits in the top ten. Sample: peripheral blood. The clonotype originates from a man younger than 35 with active or convalescent COVID-19.

Written as DNA, the CDR3 is TGTGCCAGCAGTTACTCGAGGAGTCGAGGGGGCCCCCAGAGTGAAGCTTTCTTT. Translation: CASSYSRSRGGPQSEAFF. This chain uses TRBV6-2 or TRBV6-3 with TRBJ1-1; 7 bases line up with TRBD1. Germline V gene data show CDR1 as MNHEY and CDR2 as SVGEGT. Trimming cost V 0 bases and J 7 bases; bases outside gene matches: 17. The CDR3 totals 18 residues.